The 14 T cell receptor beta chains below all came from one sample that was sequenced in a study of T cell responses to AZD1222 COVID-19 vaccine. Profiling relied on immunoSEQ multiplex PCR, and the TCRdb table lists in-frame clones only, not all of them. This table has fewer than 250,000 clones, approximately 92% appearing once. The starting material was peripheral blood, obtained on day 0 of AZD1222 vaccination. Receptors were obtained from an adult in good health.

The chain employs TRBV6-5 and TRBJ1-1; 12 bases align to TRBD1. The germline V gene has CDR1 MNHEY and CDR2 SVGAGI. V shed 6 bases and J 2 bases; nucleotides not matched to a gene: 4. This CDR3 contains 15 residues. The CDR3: CASRRGTGGNTEAFF. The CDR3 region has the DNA TGTGCCAGCAGAAGGGGGACAGGGGGCAACACTGAAGCTTTCTTT.

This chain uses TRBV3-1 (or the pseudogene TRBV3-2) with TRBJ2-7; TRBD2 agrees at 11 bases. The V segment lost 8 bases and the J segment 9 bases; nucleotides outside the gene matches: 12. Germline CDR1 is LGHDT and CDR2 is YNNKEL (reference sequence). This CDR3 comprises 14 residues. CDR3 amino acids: CASALAGGLRGQYF. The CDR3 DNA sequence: TGTGCCAGCGCGCTAGCGGGGGGCCTACGAGGGCAGTACTTC.

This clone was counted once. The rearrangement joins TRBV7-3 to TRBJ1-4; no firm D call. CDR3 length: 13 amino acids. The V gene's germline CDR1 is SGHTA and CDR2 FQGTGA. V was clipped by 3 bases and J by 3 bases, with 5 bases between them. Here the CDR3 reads CASSLDPNEKLFF. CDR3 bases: TGTGCCAGCAGCTTGGACCCTAATGAAAAACTGTTTTTT.

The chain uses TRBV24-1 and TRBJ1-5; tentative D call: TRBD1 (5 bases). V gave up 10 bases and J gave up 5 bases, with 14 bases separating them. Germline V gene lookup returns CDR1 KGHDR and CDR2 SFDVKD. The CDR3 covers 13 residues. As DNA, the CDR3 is TGTGCCACGGGAACGACAGAGTATCAGCCCCAGCATTTT. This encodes CATGTTEYQPQHF.

The CDR3 DNA sequence: TGTGCCAGCAGTATGGGGGGGACAGGACCTTTTGCCACTGAAGCTTTCTTT. Residues: CASSMGGTGPFATEAFF. This sequence joins TRBV7-3 and TRBJ1-1; 8 positions agree with TRBD1. After removal of 6 bases from V and 4 bases from J, the junction contained 16 bases not matched to a gene. Germline assignment: CDR1 SGHTA and CDR2 FQGTGA. There are 17 residues in the CDR3.

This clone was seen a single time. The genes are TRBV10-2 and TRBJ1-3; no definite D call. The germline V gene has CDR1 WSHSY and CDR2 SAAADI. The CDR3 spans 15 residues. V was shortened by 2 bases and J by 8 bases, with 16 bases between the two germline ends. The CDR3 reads CASSEAGPRGDTIYF. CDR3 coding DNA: TGCGCCAGCAGTGAGGCAGGTCCCCGCGGGGACACCATATATTTT.

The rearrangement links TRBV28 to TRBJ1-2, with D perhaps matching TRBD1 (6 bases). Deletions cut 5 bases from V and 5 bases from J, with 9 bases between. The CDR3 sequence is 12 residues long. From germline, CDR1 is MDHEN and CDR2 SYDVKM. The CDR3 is CASSLGQYGYTF. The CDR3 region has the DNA TGTGCCAGCAGTCTAGGACAGTATGGCTACACCTTC.

The CDR3 region has the DNA TGTGCCAGCAGCTTCACGGGACAGAGCTTCCAAGAGACCCAGTACTTC. It translates to CASSFTGQSFQETQYF. The V and J genes are TRBV7-6 and TRBJ2-5, with 7 nucleotides matching TRBD1. Germline trimming cut 3 bases from V and 1 base from J; bases unmatched to any gene: 8. The CDR3 has 16 residues. Germline V gives CDR1 SGHVS, CDR2 FNYEAQ.

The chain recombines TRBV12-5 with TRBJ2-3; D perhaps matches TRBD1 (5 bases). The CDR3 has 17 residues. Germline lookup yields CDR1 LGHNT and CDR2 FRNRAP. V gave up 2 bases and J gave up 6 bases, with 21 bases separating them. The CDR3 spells CASGLNPDSLIQDTQYF. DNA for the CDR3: TGTGCTAGTGGTTTGAACCCAGACAGCCTAATCCAGGATACGCAGTATTTT. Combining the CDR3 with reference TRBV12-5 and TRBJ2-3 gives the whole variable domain DARVTQTPRHKVTEMGQEVTMRCQPILGHNTVFWYRQTMMQGLELLAYFRNRAPLDDSGMPKDRFSAEMPDATLATLKIQPSEPRDSAVYFCASGLNPDSLIQDTQYFGPGTRLTVL.

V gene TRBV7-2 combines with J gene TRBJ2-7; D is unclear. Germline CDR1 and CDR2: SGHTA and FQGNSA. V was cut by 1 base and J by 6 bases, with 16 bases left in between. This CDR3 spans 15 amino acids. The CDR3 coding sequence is TGTGCCAGCAGCTTAGTCGTCCGGGTAACGCGCGAGCAGTACTTC. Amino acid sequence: CASSLVVRVTREQYF. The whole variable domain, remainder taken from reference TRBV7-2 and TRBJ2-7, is GAGVSQSPSNKVTEKGKDVELRCDPISGHTALYWYRQSLGQGLEFLIYFQGNSAPDKSGLPSDRFSAERTGGSVSTLTIQRTQQEDSAVYLCASSLVVRVTREQYFGPGTRLTVT.

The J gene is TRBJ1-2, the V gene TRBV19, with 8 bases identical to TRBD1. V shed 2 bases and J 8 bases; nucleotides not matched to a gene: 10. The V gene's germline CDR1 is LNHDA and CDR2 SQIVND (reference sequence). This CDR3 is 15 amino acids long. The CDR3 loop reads CASSIKIRQGSGYTF. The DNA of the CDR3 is TGTGCCAGTAGTATAAAGATAAGACAGGGGTCCGGCTACACCTTC.

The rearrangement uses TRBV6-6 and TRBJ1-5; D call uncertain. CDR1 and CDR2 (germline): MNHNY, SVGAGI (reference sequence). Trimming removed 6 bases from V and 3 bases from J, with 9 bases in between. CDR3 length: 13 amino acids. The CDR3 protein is CASSELDNQPQHF. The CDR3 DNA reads TGTGCCAGCAGCGAACTGGACAATCAGCCCCAGCATTTT.

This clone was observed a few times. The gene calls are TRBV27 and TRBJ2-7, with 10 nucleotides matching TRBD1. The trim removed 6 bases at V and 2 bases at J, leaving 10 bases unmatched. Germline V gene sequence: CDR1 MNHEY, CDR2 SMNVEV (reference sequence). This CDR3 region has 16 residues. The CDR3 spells CASSQGRGQGTYEQYF. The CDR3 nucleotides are TGTGCCAGCAGCCAGGGGAGGGGACAGGGGACCTACGAGCAGTACTTC.

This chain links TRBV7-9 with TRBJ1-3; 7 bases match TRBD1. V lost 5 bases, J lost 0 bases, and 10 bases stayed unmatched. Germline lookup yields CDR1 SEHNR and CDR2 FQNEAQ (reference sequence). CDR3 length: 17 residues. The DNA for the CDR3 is TGTGCCAGCAGCCAGGGGGAGGGACCGTACTCTGGAAACACCATATATTTT. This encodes CASSQGEGPYSGNTIYF. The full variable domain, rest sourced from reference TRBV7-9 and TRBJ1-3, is DTGVSQNPRHKITKRGQNVTFRCDPISEHNRLYWYRQTLGQGPEFLTYFQNEAQLEKSRLLSDRFSAERPKGSFSTLEIQRTEQGDSAMYLCASSQGEGPYSGNTIYFGEGSWLTVV.